This record concerns one T cell receptor beta chain sequence. This clone was found a few times. Its antigen is not yet known. Per-base quality was not reported, and no clone a single base away is much larger than it. The data stem from a study of beta chain features in type 1 diabetes listed by TCRdb under 2018. Broadly, across the study: Mean age, gender distribution, total cell number and subset yield did not differ between patients and healthy donors. A total of around 110,000,000 sorted cells were examined across all samples, and RNA yield correlated strongly with the number of cells per subset. The study compared TCRB repertoires of sorted circulating CD4+ T cell subsets between recently diagnosed type 1 diabetes patients and matched healthy donors. Naive and central memory subsets were obtained from all 30 or so donors, but regulatory and stem cell-like memory subsets were isolated from only 8 patients and roughly eight healthy donors.

Spanning cysteine to phenylalanine, the CDR3 consists of 15 amino acids. Just CDR3 DNA is preserved here, 45 bases in frame from base 1. Between the V and J ends, shortened by 3 bases and 1 base respectively, the junction contains 13 bases. CDR1 and CDR2 (SGDLS, YYNGEE) derive from the germline V gene. Broad study findings and their caveats: Fewer insertions and more nucleotide deletions at VDJ recombination sites were observed in patients with type 1 diabetes, implying thymic rearrangement abnormalities. Shorter templates might be favored by PCR, yet because patient and control samples were amplified and corrected together, any such skew would affect both groups equally. Because the HLA sub-analyses included only small numbers of individuals, any influence of HLA type on TCRB rearrangement was left unresolved. A moderate but significant shortening of TCRB CDR3 length was observed in type 1 diabetes patients in all four CD4+ subsets. Sequencing cDNA rather than genomic DNA could over-represent highly expressing activated cells, although activation and CD3 levels did not differ between groups. Naive, central memory and regulatory TCRB repertoires appeared to be more similar among patients than among healthy donors.

Each donor gave one peripheral blood draw, averaging around 0.11 L, which was collected into heparinised tubes. A BD FACSAria II was used to sort naive, central memory, regulatory and stem cell-like memory CD4+ T cells with a panel that included CD45RO, CCR7, CD25, CD127, CD95 and CD27. Purity was above 95% for every sorted population. PBMCs were separated immediately by Lymphoprep density gradient centrifugation and were stained directly, without being cultured. To minimize batch effects, samples were stained and sorted in pairs, one healthy donor with one patient per experiment. The entire amount of isolated RNA was reverse transcribed using the High Capacity cDNA Reverse Transcription Kit, so the sequenced TCRB transcripts were expressed ones. Deep immunoSEQ sequencing was applied to naive, central memory and regulatory T cell samples, giving an average of roughly 3.5 million total reads per sample. After sorted cells were lysed in RLT buffer, RNA was extracted with DNase-treated RNeasy Micro or Mini kits, with the choice depending on cell number. Each cell subset was processed separately to prevent cross-contamination, with patient and healthy donor samples processed together. The immunoSEQ multiplex PCR was used to amplify TCRB sequences from cDNA, yielding 87-bp fragments that span the CDR3 region. Sequencing of the amplicons was performed on the Illumina HiSeq platform. The study's own analysis went as follows. Synthetic template baselines were used to correct PCR bias computationally, reads within Hamming distance 2 were collapsed, and singletons that could not be merged were discarded. Reads were aligned against IMGT to assign V, D and J genes, CDR3 length and insertions or deletions at six rearrangement sites. Within each subset, clonotype counts were normalized to sorted cell number, and only after that were true diversity and Gini coefficients computed with the tcR R package. The overlap coefficient, calculated on TCRB nucleotide sequences, was used to quantify repertoire sharing. Out-of-frame TCRB sequences from naive cells were analyzed to stand in for the pre-selection repertoire. In TCRdb, the immuneACCESS table is reduced to in-frame sequences with V and J assigned. These tables do not hold every clone; where another copy was compared, an unresolved V gene accounts for under half, and the others remain unexplained. V, J and clone size reflect that table, while D and trimming were determined from the DNA. The sample table lists 640,000 or so clones, around 15% of them with a count of one. The ten top clones hold 0.035% to 0.045% of the sample.

This chain is built from TRBV9 and TRBJ1-1; tentative D gene TRBD1, with 6 bases matching. The material sequenced was naive CD4+ T cells from blood. Sample cell subset or site, as interpreted from the label and publication: true naive CD4+ T cells. This sequence was found in a man between 18 and 29 years old with type 1 diabetes. The DNA sequence is as follows: TGTGCCAGCAGCGGTGGAGGGACAACGAACACTGAAGCTTTCTTT. Its product reads: CASSGGGTTNTEAFF.